This TCR beta chain was documented in a study of blood T cell repertoires in COVID-19. Overall study context: The analysed material was cDNA or gDNA that came from T cells, B-cell-depleted T cells, or PBMCs.

Everyone who took part was roughly 18 to 89 years old, and they came from over 20 US areas. Each participant's cohort was designated according to participant-reported clinical history. Per germline, CDR1 MNHEY and CDR2 SVGAGI. After removal of 10 bases from V and 3 bases from J, the junction contained 8 bases not matched to a gene. The CDR3 runs to 13 residues. Measured with immunoSEQ multiplex PCR; TCRdb has only the in-frame clones, and not every one. The table has 200,000 or so clones, more than 70% seen once. This clone came up once. Sequencing was carried out using PBMCs or T cells enriched from blood (not recorded which). This TCR was sampled from a woman aged 40-49 years with acute COVID-19. V usage is TRBV6-5 and J usage is TRBJ1-1; TRBD1 matches 7 bases. The CDR3 coding sequence is TGTGCCACCCAGGGGGACAGTTACACTGAAGCTTTCTTT. Translated: CATQGDSYTEAFF.